This T cell receptor beta chain was retrieved from a study of regulatory T cells in long-lasting Graves disease. This clonotype was detected ten times or more. Researchers made TCR beta libraries by using iRepertoire HTBI primers and running Arm-PCR on CDR3 regions. MiXCR, run by TCRdb on the multiplex PCR reads, gives a single entry per CDR3 protein. The sample has a few hundred thousand distinct CDR3 sequences, roughly 13% seen once. Time point specified: newly diagnosed GD, antithyroid drugs for less than 3 months. From RNA extracted from PBMCs, the TCR library was made. V was trimmed by 1 base and J by 8 bases, leaving 14 bases between them. Germline assignment: CDR1 LGHDT and CDR2 YNNKEL (reference sequence). This CDR3 spans 14 amino acids. The sample was also linked to a second study, of T cells in Graves' hyperthyroidism and ophthalmopathy. That report notes: During a first-round RT-PCR of the TCR CDR3, the HTBI primer set was used.

The J gene is TRBJ1-1, the V gene TRBV3-1, with a possible D match to TRBD1 (5 bases). This specimen was peripheral blood mononuclear cells (PBMCs), taken at new diagnosis, from a patient treated with antithyroid drugs. The receptor's source is a man under 40 with Graves disease. The CDR3, as DNA: TGTGCCAGCAGCCAAGGGTGGGGACGAACAGAAGCTTTCTTT. Translation: CASSQGWGRTEAFF.